This TCR beta chain was captured in a study of blood T cell repertoires in COVID-19. About this clone: This specimen includes other DNA sequences encoding the same CDR3.

Sequencing was performed with immunoSEQ multiplex PCR; in TCRdb, only in-frame clones are kept and a portion is missing. In the table there are around 230,000 clones, roughly 83% of which are singletons. Germline V gene sequence: CDR1 SGHNT, CDR2 YYREEE (reference sequence). V trimming: 7 bases; J trimming: 1 base; junction bases outside the gene matches: 0. This CDR3 region has 13 residues. This clonotype originated in a woman in her 70s with active or convalescent COVID-19. The sequenced sample consisted of peripheral blood. The rearrangement uses TRBV5-4 and TRBJ2-3; 10 positions match TRBD2. CDR3 loop: CASGTSGTDTQYF. CDR3 sequence (DNA): TGTGCCAGCGGGACTAGCGGCACAGATACGCAGTATTTT.